This T cell receptor (beta chain) originates from a study of regulatory T cells in long-lasting Graves disease. Library construction for TCR beta used iRepertoire HTBI primers and Arm-PCR of CDR3 regions. TCRdb re-called the multiplex PCR reads through MiXCR, storing one row per CDR3 protein. The sample gives 450,000 to 600,000 distinct CDR3 sequences, about 17% of which show up once; less than 15% is in the top ten. Points on this clonotype: Its target is not known.

Described time point: newly diagnosed GD, antithyroid drugs for less than 3 months. Following extraction of RNA from PBMCs, that RNA was used to make the TCR library. Findings of the study overall: Persistent Graves' patients showed a TCR diversity that was lower than that of newly diagnosed ones.

V was pared by 6 bases and J by 9 bases, with 9 bases of the junction left unmatched. This CDR3 contains 15 residues. These data also formed part of another study, on T cells in Graves' hyperthyroidism and ophthalmopathy.

The sample in question was peripheral blood mononuclear cells (PBMCs), obtained at new diagnosis, from a patient treated with antithyroid drugs. This chain links TRBV12-3 or TRBV12-4 with TRBJ2-3, with 13 bases fitting TRBD2. The sequence came from a man aged 40-55 years with Graves disease. DNA for the CDR3: TGTGCCAGCAGCGGACTAGCGGGAGTGGGGGGAACGCAGTATTTT. It translates to CASSGLAGVGGTQYF.